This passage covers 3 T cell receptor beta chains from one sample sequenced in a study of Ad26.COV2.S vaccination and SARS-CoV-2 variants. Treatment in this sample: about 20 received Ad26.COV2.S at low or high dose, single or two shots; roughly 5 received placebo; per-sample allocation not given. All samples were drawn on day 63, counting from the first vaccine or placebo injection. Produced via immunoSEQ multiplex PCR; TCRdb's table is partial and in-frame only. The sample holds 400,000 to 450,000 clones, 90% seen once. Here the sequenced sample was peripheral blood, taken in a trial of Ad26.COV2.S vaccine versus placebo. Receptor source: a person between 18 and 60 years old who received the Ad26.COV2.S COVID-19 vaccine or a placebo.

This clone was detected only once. In nucleotides, the CDR3 is TGTGCCAGCAGCCAAGATGTTGGCCGCGGGATTACCCAAGAGACCCAGTACTTC. It specifies CASSQDVGRGITQETQYF. The V gene is TRBV4-2, the J gene TRBJ2-5; perhaps TRBD2 as D (6 bases). CDR1 LGHNA and CDR2 YNFKEQ come from the germline V gene. This CDR3 has 18 residues. V was shortened by 0 bases and J by 1 base, with 18 bases between the two germline ends.

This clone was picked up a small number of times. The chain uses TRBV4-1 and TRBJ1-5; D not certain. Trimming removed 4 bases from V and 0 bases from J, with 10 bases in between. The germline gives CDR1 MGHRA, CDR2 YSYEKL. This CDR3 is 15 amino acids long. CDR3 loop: CASSLEGYSNQPQHF. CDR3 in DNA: TGCGCCAGCAGCCTAGAAGGTTATAGCAATCAGCCCCAGCATTTT.

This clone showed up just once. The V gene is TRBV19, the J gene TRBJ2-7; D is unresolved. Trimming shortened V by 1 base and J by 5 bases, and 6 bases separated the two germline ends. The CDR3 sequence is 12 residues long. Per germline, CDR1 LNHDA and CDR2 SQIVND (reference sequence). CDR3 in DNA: TGTGCCAGTAGTATAGTTGGAGACGAGCAGTACTTC. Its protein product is CASSIVGDEQYF. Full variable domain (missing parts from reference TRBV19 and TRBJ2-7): DGGITQSPKYLFRKEGQNVTLSCEQNLNHDAMYWYRQDPGQGLRLIYYSQIVNDFQKGDIAEGYSVSREKKESFPLTVTSAQKNPTAFYLCASSIVGDEQYFGPGTRLTVT.